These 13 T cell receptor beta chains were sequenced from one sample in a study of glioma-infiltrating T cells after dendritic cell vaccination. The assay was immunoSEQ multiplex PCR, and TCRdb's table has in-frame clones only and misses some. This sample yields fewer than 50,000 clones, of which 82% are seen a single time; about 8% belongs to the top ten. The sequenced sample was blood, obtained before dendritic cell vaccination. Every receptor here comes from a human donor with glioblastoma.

CDR3 nucleotides: TGTGCCAGCTCCCGAGTACTGGCGGCCACTGAAGCTTTCTTT. It yields the protein CASSRVLAATEAFF. This chain joins TRBV7-9 and TRBJ1-1; D gene uncertain. The CDR3 has 14 amino acids. Deletions cut 8 bases from V and 4 bases from J, with 17 bases between. Looked up from germline, CDR1 is SEHNR and CDR2 is FQNEAQ (reference sequence).

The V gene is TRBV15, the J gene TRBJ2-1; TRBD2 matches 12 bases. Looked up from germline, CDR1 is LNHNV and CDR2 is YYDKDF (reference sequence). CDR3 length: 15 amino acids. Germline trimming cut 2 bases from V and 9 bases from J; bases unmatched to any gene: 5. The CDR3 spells CATSRLAGGPSEQFF. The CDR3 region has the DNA TGTGCCACCAGCAGACTAGCGGGGGGGCCAAGTGAGCAGTTCTTC. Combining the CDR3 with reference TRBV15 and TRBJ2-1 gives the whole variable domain DAMVIQNPRYQVTQFGKPVTLSCSQTLNHNVMYWYQQKSSQAPKLLFHYYDKDFNNEADTPDNFQSRRPNTSFCFLDIRSPGLGDTAMYLCATSRLAGGPSEQFFGPGTRLTVL.

CDR3 loop: CASSKGPTGGSSYEQYF. The CDR3 DNA follows: TGTGCCAGCAGCAAAGGACCGACAGGGGGCAGCTCCTACGAGCAGTACTTC. The gene calls are TRBV11-1 and TRBJ2-7; 10 nucleotides align to TRBD1. Germline CDR1 is SGHAT and CDR2 is FQDESV (reference sequence). The trim removed 5 bases at V and 0 bases at J, leaving 10 bases unmatched. The CDR3 is 17 amino acids.

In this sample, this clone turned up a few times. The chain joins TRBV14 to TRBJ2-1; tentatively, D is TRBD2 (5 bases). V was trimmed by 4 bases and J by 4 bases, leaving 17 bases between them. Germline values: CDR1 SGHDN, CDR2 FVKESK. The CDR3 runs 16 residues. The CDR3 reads CASSPPGLARYNEQFF. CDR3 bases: TGTGCCAGCAGCCCCCCCGGGCTAGCCAGATACAATGAGCAGTTCTTC.

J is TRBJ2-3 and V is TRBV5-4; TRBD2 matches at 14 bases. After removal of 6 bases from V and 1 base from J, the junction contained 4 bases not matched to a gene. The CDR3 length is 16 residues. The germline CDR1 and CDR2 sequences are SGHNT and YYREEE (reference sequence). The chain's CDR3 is CASTRLAGGRTDTQYF. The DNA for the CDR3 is TGTGCCAGCACCAGACTAGCGGGGGGGCGCACAGATACGCAGTATTTT.

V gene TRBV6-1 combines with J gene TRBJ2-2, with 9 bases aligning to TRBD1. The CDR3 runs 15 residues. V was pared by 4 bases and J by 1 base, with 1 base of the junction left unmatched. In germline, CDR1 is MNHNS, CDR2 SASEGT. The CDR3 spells CASSVTGGNTGELFF. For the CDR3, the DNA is TGTGCCAGCAGTGTGACAGGGGGGAACACCGGGGAGCTGTTTTTT.

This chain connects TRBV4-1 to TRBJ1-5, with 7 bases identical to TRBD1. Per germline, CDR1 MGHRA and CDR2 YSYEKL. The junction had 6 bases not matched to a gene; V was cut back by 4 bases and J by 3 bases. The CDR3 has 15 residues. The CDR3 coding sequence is TGCGCCAGCAGCCCGTATACAGGGGCCAATCAGCCCCAGCATTTT. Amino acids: CASSPYTGANQPQHF.

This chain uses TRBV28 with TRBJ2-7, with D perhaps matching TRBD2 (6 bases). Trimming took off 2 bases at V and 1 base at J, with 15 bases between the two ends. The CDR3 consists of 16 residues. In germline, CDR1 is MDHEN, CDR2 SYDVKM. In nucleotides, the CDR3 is TGTGCCAGCAGTTTAATCACGGGTAGCGGTTCCTACGAGCAGTACTTC. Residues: CASSLITGSGSYEQYF.

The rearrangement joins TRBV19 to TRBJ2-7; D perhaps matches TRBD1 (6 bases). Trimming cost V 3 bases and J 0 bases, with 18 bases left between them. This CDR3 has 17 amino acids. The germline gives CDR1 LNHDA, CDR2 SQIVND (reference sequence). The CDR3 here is CASSIDRLRRISYEQYF. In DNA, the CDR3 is TGTGCCAGTAGTATTGACAGGCTTAGGAGGATCTCCTACGAGCAGTACTTC.

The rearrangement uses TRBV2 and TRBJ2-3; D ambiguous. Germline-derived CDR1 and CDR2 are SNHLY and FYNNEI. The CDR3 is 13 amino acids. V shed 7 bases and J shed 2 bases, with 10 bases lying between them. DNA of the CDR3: TGTGCCAGCACCAGTTTTCTCACAGATACGCAGTATTTT. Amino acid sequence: CASTSFLTDTQYF.

CDR3 bases: TGTGCCAGCAGCGTCACCCGGGGGGGGAACACCGGGGAGCTGTTTTTT. This sequence encodes CASSVTRGGNTGELFF. This chain connects TRBV7-2 to TRBJ2-2; 8 positions agree with TRBD2. V lost 5 bases, J lost 1 base, and 6 bases stayed unmatched. Germline assignment: CDR1 SGHTA and CDR2 FQGNSA. This CDR3 is built from 16 residues.

This CDR3 is CASSVRAGGGTDTQYF. The CDR3 DNA is TGTGCCAGCAGCGTACGAGCGGGAGGGGGCACAGATACGCAGTATTTT. V is TRBV9 and J is TRBJ2-3; 10 bases are a match to TRBD2. The CDR3 has 16 amino acids. Per the germline V gene, CDR1 is SGDLS and CDR2 is YYNGEE. V was clipped by 1 base and J by 1 base; unmatched bases: 3.

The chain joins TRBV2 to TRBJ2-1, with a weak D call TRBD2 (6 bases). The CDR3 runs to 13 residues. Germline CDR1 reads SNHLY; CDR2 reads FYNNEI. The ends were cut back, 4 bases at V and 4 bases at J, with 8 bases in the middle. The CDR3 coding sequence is TGTGCCAGCAGTGCCGGGACTTACAATGAGCAGTTCTTC. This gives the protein CASSAGTYNEQFF.